The 26 T cell receptor beta chains reported below all come from one sample, sequenced in a study of shared clonotypes between healthy human individuals. Sequenced by immunoSEQ multiplex PCR; TCRdb stores in-frame clones only, minus some. The data contain more than 850,000 clones, around three quarters of them seen just once; the ten biggest clones take up more than 0.45%. Source material: memory CD4+ T cells from PBMCs. The subset here: CD45RA-negative fraction. The receptors here all came from a man aged 18 to 30 in good health. Some clones in this sample may be carry-over from other donors' samples.

This chain joins TRBV6-5 and TRBJ1-2; D uncertain. Deletions cut 2 bases from V and 8 bases from J, with 12 bases between. The CDR3 totals 13 residues. Germline V CDR1 and CDR2: MNHEY, SVGAGI. CDR3 sequence (DNA): TGTGCCAGCAGTTACAACCCCGAGCGGGGCTACACCTTC. Translating it yields CASSYNPERGYTF.

Comment on this clone: Since a far larger clone is one base different, this is likely a read error. The V call is TRBV7-8, the J call TRBJ2-5; D call uncertain. The V gene's germline CDR1 is SGHVS and CDR2 FQNEAQ. With 2 bases removed from V and 1 base from J, the gap between germline ends came to 5 bases. The CDR3 consists of 13 residues. This CDR3 reads CASSLSSQETQYF. Written as DNA, the CDR3 is TGTGCCAGCAGCTTATCCAGCCAAGAGACCCAGTACTTC. The complete variable domain, with remaining parts taken from reference TRBV7-8 and TRBJ2-5, reads GAGVSQSPRYKVAKRGQDVALRCDPISGHVSLFWYQQALGQGPEFLTYFQNEAQLDKSGLPSDRFFAERPEGSVSTLKIQRTQQEDSAVYLCASSLSSQETQYFGPGTRLLVL.

Details on this clone: The sample holds other DNA sequences that translate to the same CDR3. This chain connects TRBV11-2 to TRBJ2-7; perhaps TRBD2 as D (5 bases). Looked up from germline, CDR1 is SGHAT and CDR2 is FQNNGV. The CDR3 has 13 residues. V was shortened by 1 base and J by 2 bases, with 6 bases between the two germline ends. The CDR3 region has the DNA TGTGCCAGCAGCTTAGCGGGAACCTACGAGCAGTACTTC. It yields the protein CASSLAGTYEQYF.

The chain employs TRBV5-1 and TRBJ2-4; maybe TRBD1 (5 bases). Germline assignment: CDR1 SGHRS and CDR2 YFSETQ. CDR3 length: 14 residues. V was clipped by 4 bases and J by 2 bases, with 10 bases between them. The CDR3 protein is CASSATATKNIQYF. CDR3 DNA sequence: TGCGCCAGCAGCGCGACAGCAACCAAAAACATTCAGTACTTC.

The chain uses TRBV10-3 and TRBJ1-2; 8 bases align to TRBD1. V dropped 7 bases and J dropped 7; count of bases not matched to a gene: 8. This CDR3 is 13 amino acids long. Germline CDR1 reads ENHRY; CDR2 reads SYGVKD. The CDR3 spells CAITEGQGSGYTF. In nucleotides, the CDR3 is TGTGCCATCACTGAAGGACAGGGAAGTGGCTACACCTTC.

V gene TRBV14 combines with J gene TRBJ1-2, with TRBD1 matching 8 bases. Germline V lookup: CDR1 SGHDN, CDR2 FVKESK. The trim removed 4 bases at V and 4 bases at J, leaving 5 bases unmatched. This CDR3 has 14 amino acids. The CDR3 DNA is TGTGCCAGCAGCCCCCAGACAGGGGTCTATGGCTACACCTTC. Encoded protein: CASSPQTGVYGYTF.

The CDR3 spells CASTVGTVNTEAFF. CDR3 DNA: TGTGCCAGCACGGTAGGGACGGTGAACACTGAAGCTTTCTTT. The chain carries TRBV2 and TRBJ1-1, with a weak D call TRBD1 (5 bases). Germline-derived CDR1 and CDR2 are SNHLY and FYNNEI. Trimming left V 7 bases short and J 0 bases short, with 12 bases between. The CDR3 covers 14 residues.

The V gene is TRBV7-9, the J gene TRBJ1-6; D not resolved. CDR1 and CDR2 (germline): SEHNR, FQNEAQ (reference sequence). The length of the CDR3 is 13 residues. The V gene lost 6 bases and the J gene lost 10 bases, with 13 bases spanning the gap. For the CDR3, the DNA is TGTGCCAGCAGAATCTTAGCAGGATCACCCCTCCACTTT. This sequence encodes CASRILAGSPLHF.

This clone was picked up a small number of times. The V gene is TRBV19, the J gene TRBJ2-5; D is tentatively TRBD1 or TRBD2 (5 bases each). This CDR3 spans 15 amino acids. The germline V and J ends were trimmed by 3 bases and 4 bases, with 15 bases remaining between them. Per the germline V gene, CDR1 is LNHDA and CDR2 is SQIVND (reference sequence). The CDR3 nucleotides are TGTGCCAGTAGTATTGATGGGACCCTAGGAGAGACCCAGTACTTC. Translated: CASSIDGTLGETQYF.

This clone showed up just once. This sequence joins TRBV5-1 and TRBJ1-3; no clear D gene. Germline CDR1 is SGHRS and CDR2 is YFSETQ. V was trimmed by 0 bases and J by 2 bases, leaving 12 bases between them. The CDR3 has 16 residues. The CDR3 nucleotides are TGCGCCAGCAGCTTGGGCCGGGGAAACGCTGGAAACACCATATATTTT. This encodes CASSLGRGNAGNTIYF.

The rearrangement joins TRBV10-2 to TRBJ2-7; D is ambiguous. The CDR3 runs to 15 residues. Germline CDR1 reads WSHSY; CDR2 reads SAAADI. V was clipped by 4 bases and J by 1 base, with 14 bases between them. As DNA, the CDR3 is TGCGCCAGCAGTGGACGGCCTGAACTTTCCTACGAGCAGTACTTC. It translates to CASSGRPELSYEQYF.

V gene TRBV28 combines with J gene TRBJ2-3; D uncertain. Deletions cut 9 bases from V and 5 bases from J, with 15 bases between. CDR1 MDHEN and CDR2 SYDVKM come from the germline V gene. The CDR3 sequence is 13 residues long. As DNA, the CDR3 is TGTGCCAGTTGGGCCGTAAAAGGAGATACGCAGTATTTT. The encoded protein is CASWAVKGDTQYF.

The chain is built from TRBV30 and TRBJ2-7, with 11 nucleotides matching TRBD2. The CDR3 consists of 17 residues. Germline values: CDR1 GTSNPN, CDR2 SVGIG (reference sequence). The J segment lost 0 bases and the V segment lost 0 bases, leaving 7 bases of the junction unmatched. The CDR3 reads CAWSVRSSGRDSYEQYF. DNA of the CDR3: TGTGCCTGGAGTGTACGAAGTAGCGGGAGGGACTCCTACGAGCAGTACTTC.

The CDR3 protein is CASSSLAGAGDKHEQYF. CDR3 nucleotide sequence: TGTGCCAGCAGTTCCCTGGCGGGGGCAGGGGATAAACACGAGCAGTACTTC. The chain employs TRBV28 and TRBJ2-7; tentative D call: TRBD2 (7 bases). The ends were cut back, 4 bases at V and 5 bases at J, with 24 bases in the middle. CDR1 is MDHEN, CDR2 SYDVKM, per germline. This CDR3 is 17 amino acids long.

This clone was recorded at least ten times. This chain joins TRBV14 and TRBJ1-1; D is perhaps TRBD1 (5 bases). Germline lookup yields CDR1 SGHDN and CDR2 FVKESK. Trimming cost V 3 bases and J 3 bases, with 5 bases left between them. This CDR3 has 12 residues. The CDR3 DNA sequence: TGTGCCAGCAGCCAGGGGGACACTGAAGCTTTCTTT. Translated: CASSQGDTEAFF. The full variable domain, with the rest looked up from reference TRBV14 and TRBJ1-1, is EAGVTQFPSHSVIEKGQTVTLRCDPISGHDNLYWYRRVMGKEIKFLLHFVKESKQDESGMPNNRFLAERTGGTYSTLKVQPAELEDSGVYFCASSQGDTEAFFGQGTRLTVV.

This clone showed up just a few times. The identical CDR3 is also encoded by other nucleotide sequences in the sample. This rearrangement joins TRBV9 to TRBJ2-7; 7 bases fit TRBD1. The V gene's germline CDR1 is SGDLS and CDR2 YYNGEE. The CDR3 extends over 15 amino acids. J lost 3 bases, V lost 0 bases, and 6 bases had no gene match. DNA for the CDR3: TGTGCCAGCAGCGTAGAAGGGGCAGGGGGCTACGAGCAGTACTTC. Amino acids: CASSVEGAGGYEQYF.

On this clone: Other DNA sequences from this sample encode an identical CDR3 as well. This chain joins TRBV28 and TRBJ2-1; 9 bases fit TRBD2. Trimming removed 4 bases from V and 0 bases from J; junction bases left unmatched: 4. This CDR3 is 16 amino acids long. The germline V gene has CDR1 MDHEN and CDR2 SYDVKM. CDR3 bases: TGTGCCAGCAGTTCCCTTAGCGGGAGCTCCTACAATGAGCAGTTCTTC. Protein: CASSSLSGSSYNEQFF.

This clone was counted only a few times. At the DNA level, this CDR3 is encoded by other sequences in the same sample as well. The chain combines TRBV30 with TRBJ1-5; D is ambiguous. The CDR3 loop spans 13 amino acids. Germline V gene lookup returns CDR1 GTSNPN and CDR2 SVGIG (reference sequence). With 2 bases removed from V and 4 bases from J, the gap between germline ends came to 9 bases. The CDR3 coding sequence is TGTGCCTGGAGTTTTGGGGAGAATCAGCCCCAGCATTTT. Its translation is CAWSFGENQPQHF. The full variable domain, in which reference TRBV30 and TRBJ1-5 provide the parts outside the CDR3, is SQTIHQWPATLVQPVGSPLSLECTVEGTSNPNLYWYRQAAGRGLQLLFYSVGIGQISSEVPQNLSASRPQDRQFILSSKKLLLSDSGFYLCAWSFGENQPQHFGDGTRLSIL.

This clone was seen only a few times. Other DNA sequences within the sample encode an identical CDR3. This chain connects TRBV5-1 to TRBJ1-3; no clear D gene. Trimming left V 0 bases short and J 1 base short, with 8 bases between. CDR3 length: 15 residues. Germline-derived CDR1 and CDR2 are SGHRS and YFSETQ. CDR3 amino acids: CASSLDVGSGNTIYF. CDR3 coding DNA: TGCGCCAGCAGCTTGGATGTGGGATCTGGAAACACCATATATTTT.

CDR3 region: CASRLPGAGPYNEQFF. The CDR3 DNA reads as TGTGCCAGTAGACTGCCGGGCGCGGGGCCTTACAATGAGCAGTTCTTC. The genes are TRBV19 and TRBJ2-1; perhaps TRBD2 as D (6 bases). The CDR3 runs to 16 residues. Per the germline V gene, CDR1 is LNHDA and CDR2 is SQIVND (reference sequence). The V gene lost 6 bases and the J gene lost 4 bases, with 19 bases spanning the gap.

This clone has just a few counts. The rearrangement uses TRBV5-1 and TRBJ2-5; D is perhaps TRBD1 or TRBD2 (5 bases each). Germline values: CDR1 SGHRS, CDR2 YFSETQ. This CDR3 is 13 amino acids long. The V end lost 2 bases, the J end lost 4 bases, and 9 bases lay between the germline ends. CDR3 coding DNA: TGCGCCAGCAGCTTAACCGGGACAGAGACCCAGTACTTC. It translates to CASSLTGTETQYF.

CDR3 in DNA: TGTGCCAGCACCGACCAGGAAGGGGACACTGAAGCTTTCTTT. Protein product: CASTDQEGDTEAFF. The gene calls are TRBV6-5 and TRBJ1-1; a possible D gene is TRBD1 (5 bases). CDR1 and CDR2 (germline): MNHEY, SVGAGI. The CDR3 has 14 residues. The germline V and J ends were trimmed by 7 bases and 3 bases, with 15 bases remaining between them.

This clone was recorded a few times. The V and J genes are TRBV19 and TRBJ2-7; D assignment may be TRBD1 or TRBD2 (6 bases each). The CDR3 is made up of 15 amino acids. Trimming took 1 base from V and 3 from J, leaving 13 bases between them. The germline gives CDR1 LNHDA, CDR2 SQIVND (reference sequence). CDR3 DNA: TGTGCCAGTAGTATAGGGGGGGCAGCCTTCTACGAGCAGTACTTC. Amino acid sequence: CASSIGGAAFYEQYF.

In its sample, this clone was seen a few times. The V and J genes are TRBV7-6 and TRBJ2-3; 8 bases match TRBD2. The CDR3 loop spans 16 amino acids. The V gene's germline CDR1 is SGHVS and CDR2 FNYEAQ. V lost 5 bases, J lost 8 bases, and 15 bases stayed unmatched. The CDR3 is CASSPPPGRAGGTQYF. Written as DNA, the CDR3 is TGTGCCAGCAGCCCGCCCCCCGGGAGGGCCGGGGGTACGCAGTATTTT. Supplemented by reference TRBV7-6 and TRBJ2-3, the full variable domain reads GAGVSQSPRYKVTKRGQDVALRCDPISGHVSLYWYRQALGQGPEFLTYFNYEAQQDKSGLPNDRFSAERPEGSISTLTIQRTEQRDSAMYRCASSPPPGRAGGTQYFGPGTRLTVL.

This clone was found a few times. The gene calls are TRBV20-1 and TRBJ1-1; the D is unclear. Between the trimmed V and J ends, which lost 3 bases and 6 bases, there was a span of 8 bases. This CDR3 has 11 amino acids. Germline-derived CDR1 and CDR2 are DFQATT and SNEGSKA (reference sequence). The CDR3 loop reads CSASFVAEAFF. CDR3 coding DNA: TGCAGTGCTAGTTTCGTGGCTGAAGCTTTCTTT.

The V gene is TRBV4-1, the J gene TRBJ1-4, with 7 nucleotides matching TRBD1. Losses at the gene ends were 1 base for V and 5 bases for J; bases not matched to a gene: 7. Germline CDR1 MGHRA, CDR2 YSYEKL. This CDR3 spans 16 amino acids. For the CDR3, the DNA is TGCGCCAGCAGCCAAGGACAGGGCAACCTCAATGAAAAACTGTTTTTT. Protein: CASSQGQGNLNEKLFF.